These 6 T cell receptor beta chains originate from one sample sequenced in a study of control samples from healthy donors and cancer patients. Profiling relied on immunoSEQ multiplex PCR, and the TCRdb table lists in-frame clones only, not all of them. The table has roughly 20,000 clones, about four fifths seen once. Sample: PBMCs. These receptors were obtained from a man at least 80 years old with head and neck cancer.

This chain uses TRBV7-9 with TRBJ1-2; 7 bases align to TRBD1. CDR3 size: 14 residues. Losses at the gene ends were 4 bases for V and 4 bases for J; bases not matched to a gene: 6. CDR1 is SEHNR, CDR2 FQNEAQ, per germline (reference sequence). Here the CDR3 reads CASSSGGRPYGYTF. The CDR3, as DNA: TGTGCCAGCAGCTCAGGGGGGCGCCCCTATGGCTACACCTTC.

This clone was observed a few times. The gene calls are TRBV5-6 and TRBJ1-1; 8 bases agree with TRBD1. Germline CDR1 is SGHDT and CDR2 is YYEEEE. The trim removed 3 bases at V and 6 bases at J, leaving 1 base unmatched. The CDR3 sequence is 12 residues long. In nucleotides, the CDR3 is TGTGCCAGCAGCTGGGACAGGTCTGAAGCTTTCTTT. Amino acids: CASSWDRSEAFF.

The chain couples TRBV4-1 to TRBJ1-4, with D possibly matching TRBD1 (6 bases). V lost 1 base and J 6 bases, leaving 18 bases between the germline ends. The CDR3 is 17 amino acids. CDR1 is MGHRA and CDR2 is YSYEKL in the germline V gene. CDR3 sequence: CASSQGGAGGGYEKLFF. For the CDR3, the DNA is TGCGCCAGCAGCCAAGGTGGCGCCGGAGGGGGGTATGAAAAACTGTTTTTT.

The gene calls are TRBV7-6 and TRBJ1-1; D is unresolved. The germline V and J ends were trimmed by 3 bases and 5 bases, with 7 bases remaining between them. The CDR3 is made up of 12 amino acids. Germline V gene lookup returns CDR1 SGHVS and CDR2 FNYEAQ. The CDR3 sequence: CASSFPGTEAFF. The CDR3 DNA sequence: TGTGCCAGCAGCTTTCCGGGGACTGAAGCTTTCTTT.

This chain connects TRBV6-5 to TRBJ1-2, with D uncertain. The CDR3 length is 13 residues. V was pared by 6 bases and J by 5 bases, with 13 bases between. Per the germline V gene, CDR1 is MNHEY and CDR2 is SVGAGI. The CDR3 coding sequence is TGTGCCAGCAGCCGGACTCCGAGTTATGGCTACACCTTC. The encoded protein is CASSRTPSYGYTF.

The chain has TRBV6-1 and TRBJ2-2; 14 bases align to TRBD2. Germline assignment: CDR1 MNHNS and CDR2 SASEGT. The CDR3 has 16 amino acids. The trim removed 4 bases at V and 6 bases at J, leaving 4 bases unmatched. The CDR3 sequence is CASSAGLAGAAGELFF. CDR3 nucleotides: TGTGCCAGCAGTGCGGGACTAGCGGGGGCAGCCGGGGAGCTGTTTTTT.